This T cell receptor (beta chain) was profiled in a study of blood T cell repertoires in COVID-19. Profiling relied on immunoSEQ multiplex PCR, and the TCRdb table lists in-frame clones only, not all of them. There are around 100,000 clones in the sample; roughly 90% occur only once, and around 6.2% lies in the top ten. In germline, CDR1 is SEHNR, CDR2 FQNEAQ (reference sequence). J gave up 7 bases and V 7 bases, and 10 bases lay outside the gene matches. The CDR3 sequence is 14 residues long. The gene calls are TRBV7-9 and TRBJ2-7; 10 bases are shared with TRBD2. The receptor's source is a human donor in a cohort sampled during active COVID-19. The sample consisted of peripheral blood. This CDR3 is CASILTSGTEEQYF. The CDR3 coding sequence is TGTGCCAGCATCCTCACTAGCGGGACTGAAGAGCAGTACTTC.